The entry below describes one T cell receptor (beta chain). Antigen specificity is unknown. The CDR3 extends over 12 amino acids. Trimming at V came to 4 bases and at J to 8 bases, leaving 3 bases not matched to a gene. Germline V CDR1 and CDR2: SGDLS, YYNGEE. The sample belongs to a study of memory B cells and T cells in multiple sclerosis. Points from the study as a whole: Compartments had unequal clone-set sizes, affecting shared clonotype counts.

Profiling relied on immunoSEQ multiplex PCR, and the TCRdb table lists in-frame clones only, not all of them. The table has some 7,900 clones, roughly 61% seen once; the top ten hold 33%. The sequence was obtained from a human donor with multiple sclerosis. J is TRBJ2-1 and V is TRBV9; 7 bases line up with TRBD2. Sequencing was performed on memory (CD45RO+) CD8+ T cells from blood. In nucleotides, the CDR3 is TGTGCCAGCAGCAGCGGGGCCGATGAGCAGTTCTTC. Protein product: CASSSGADEQFF.